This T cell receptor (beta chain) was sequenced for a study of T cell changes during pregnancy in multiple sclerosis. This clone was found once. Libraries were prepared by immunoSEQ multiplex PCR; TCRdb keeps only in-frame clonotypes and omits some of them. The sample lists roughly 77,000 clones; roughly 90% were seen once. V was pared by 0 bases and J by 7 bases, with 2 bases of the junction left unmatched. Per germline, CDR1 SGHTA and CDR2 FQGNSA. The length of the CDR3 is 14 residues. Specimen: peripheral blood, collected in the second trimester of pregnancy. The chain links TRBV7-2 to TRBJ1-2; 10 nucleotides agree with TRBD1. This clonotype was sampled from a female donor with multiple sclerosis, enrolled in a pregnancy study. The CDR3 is CASSLAWTGGGYTF. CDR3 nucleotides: TGTGCCAGCAGCTTAGCGTGGACAGGGGGTGGCTACACCTTC.